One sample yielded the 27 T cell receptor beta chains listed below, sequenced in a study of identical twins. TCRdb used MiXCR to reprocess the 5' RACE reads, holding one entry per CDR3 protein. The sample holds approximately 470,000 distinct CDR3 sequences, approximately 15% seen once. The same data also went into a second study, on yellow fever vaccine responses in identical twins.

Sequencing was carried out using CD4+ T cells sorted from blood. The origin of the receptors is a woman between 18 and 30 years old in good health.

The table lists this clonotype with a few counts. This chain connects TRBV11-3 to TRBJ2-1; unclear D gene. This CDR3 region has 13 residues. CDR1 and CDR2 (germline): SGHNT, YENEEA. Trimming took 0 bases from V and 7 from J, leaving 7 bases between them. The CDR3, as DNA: TGTGCCAGCAGCTTAGATCCCCGAAATGAGCAGTTCTTC. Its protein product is CASSLDPRNEQFF.

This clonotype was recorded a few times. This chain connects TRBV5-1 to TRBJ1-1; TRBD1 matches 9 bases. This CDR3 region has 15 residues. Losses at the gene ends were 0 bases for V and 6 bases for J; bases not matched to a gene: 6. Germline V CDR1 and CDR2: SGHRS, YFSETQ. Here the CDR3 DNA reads TGCGCCAGCAGCTTGGCCCCGGGACAGGGCTCTGAAGCTTTCTTT. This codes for CASSLAPGQGSEAFF.

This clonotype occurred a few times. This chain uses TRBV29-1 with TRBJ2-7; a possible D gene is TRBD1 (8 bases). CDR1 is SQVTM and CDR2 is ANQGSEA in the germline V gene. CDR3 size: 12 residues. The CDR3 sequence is CTVGHRGGEQYF. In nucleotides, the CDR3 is TGCACAGTTGGACACAGGGGGGGAGAGCAGTACTTC.

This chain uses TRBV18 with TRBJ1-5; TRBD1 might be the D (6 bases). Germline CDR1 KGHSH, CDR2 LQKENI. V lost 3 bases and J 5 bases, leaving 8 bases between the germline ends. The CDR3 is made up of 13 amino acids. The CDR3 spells CASSPDSDQPQHF. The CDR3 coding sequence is TGTGCCAGCTCACCGGACAGCGATCAGCCCCAGCATTTT.

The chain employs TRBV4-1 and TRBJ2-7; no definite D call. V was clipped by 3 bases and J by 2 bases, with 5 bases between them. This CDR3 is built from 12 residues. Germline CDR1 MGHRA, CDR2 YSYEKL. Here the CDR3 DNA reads TGCGCCAGCAGCCACAACGCCTACGAGCAGTACTTC. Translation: CASSHNAYEQYF.

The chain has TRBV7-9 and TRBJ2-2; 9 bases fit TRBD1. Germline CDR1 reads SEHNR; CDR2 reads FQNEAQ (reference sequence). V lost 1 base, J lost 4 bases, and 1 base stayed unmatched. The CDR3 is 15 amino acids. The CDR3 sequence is CASSLGDRATGELFF. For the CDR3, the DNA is TGTGCCAGCAGCTTAGGGGACAGGGCCACCGGGGAGCTGTTTTTT.

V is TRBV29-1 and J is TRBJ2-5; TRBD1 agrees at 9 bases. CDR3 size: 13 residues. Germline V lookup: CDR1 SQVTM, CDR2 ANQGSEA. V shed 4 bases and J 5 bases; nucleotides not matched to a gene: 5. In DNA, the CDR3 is TGCAGCGTTGCCACAGGGGGCGCCGAGACCCAGTACTTC. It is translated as CSVATGGAETQYF. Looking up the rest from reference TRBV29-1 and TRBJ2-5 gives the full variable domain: SAVISQKPSRDICQRGTSLTIQCQVDSQVTMMFWYRQQPGQSLTLIATANQGSEATYESGFVIDKFPISRPNLTFSTLTVSNMSPEDSSIYLCSVATGGAETQYFGPGTRLLVL.

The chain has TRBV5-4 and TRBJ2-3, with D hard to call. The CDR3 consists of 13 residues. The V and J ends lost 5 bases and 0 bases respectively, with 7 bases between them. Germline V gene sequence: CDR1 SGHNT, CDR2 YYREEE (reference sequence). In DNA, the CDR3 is TGTGCCAGCAGGTACTCTAGCACAGATACGCAGTATTTT. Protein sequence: CASRYSSTDTQYF.

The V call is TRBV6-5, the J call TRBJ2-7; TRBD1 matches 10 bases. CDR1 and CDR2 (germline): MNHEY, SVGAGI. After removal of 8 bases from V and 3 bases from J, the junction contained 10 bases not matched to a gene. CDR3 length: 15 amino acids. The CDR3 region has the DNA TGTGCCAGCGGCTTACCGGACAGGGGGAGCTACGAGCAGTACTTC. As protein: CASGLPDRGSYEQYF.

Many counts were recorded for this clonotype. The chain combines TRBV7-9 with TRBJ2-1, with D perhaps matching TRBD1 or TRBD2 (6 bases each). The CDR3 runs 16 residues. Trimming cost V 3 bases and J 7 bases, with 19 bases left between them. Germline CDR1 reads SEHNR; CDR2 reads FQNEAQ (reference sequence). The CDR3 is CASSLFVGGGRNEQFF. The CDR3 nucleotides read TGTGCCAGCAGCTTGTTCGTCGGAGGGGGGAGGAATGAGCAGTTCTTC.

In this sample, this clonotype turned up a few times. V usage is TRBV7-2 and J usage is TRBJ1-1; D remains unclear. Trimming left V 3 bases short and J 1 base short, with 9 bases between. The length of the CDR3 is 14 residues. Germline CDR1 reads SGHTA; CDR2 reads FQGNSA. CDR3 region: CASSFWVPNTEAFF. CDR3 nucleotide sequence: TGTGCCAGCAGCTTTTGGGTCCCGAACACTGAAGCTTTCTTT.

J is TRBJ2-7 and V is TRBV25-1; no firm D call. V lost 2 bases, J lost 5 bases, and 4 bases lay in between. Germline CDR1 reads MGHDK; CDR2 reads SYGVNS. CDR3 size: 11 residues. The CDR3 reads CASSERHEQYF. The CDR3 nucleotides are TGTGCCAGCAGTGAACGCCACGAGCAGTACTTC.

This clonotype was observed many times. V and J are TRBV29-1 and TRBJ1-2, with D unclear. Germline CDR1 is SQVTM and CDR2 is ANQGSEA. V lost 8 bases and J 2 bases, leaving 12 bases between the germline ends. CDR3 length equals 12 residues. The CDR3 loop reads CSIRTENYGYTF. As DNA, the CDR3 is TGCAGCATCCGGACGGAAAACTATGGCTACACCTTC.

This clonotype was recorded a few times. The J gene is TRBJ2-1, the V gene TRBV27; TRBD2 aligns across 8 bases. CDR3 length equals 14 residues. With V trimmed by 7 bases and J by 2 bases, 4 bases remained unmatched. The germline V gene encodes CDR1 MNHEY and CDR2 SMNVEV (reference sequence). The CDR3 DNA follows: TGTGCCAGCATCGGGGGGGTAACCTACAATGAGCAGTTCTTC. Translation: CASIGGVTYNEQFF.

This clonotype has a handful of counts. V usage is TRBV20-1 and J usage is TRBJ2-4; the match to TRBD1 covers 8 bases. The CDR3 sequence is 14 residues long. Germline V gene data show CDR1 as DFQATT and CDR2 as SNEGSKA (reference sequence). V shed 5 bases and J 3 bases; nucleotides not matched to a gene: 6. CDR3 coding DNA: TGCAGTGCTTACGGGACAGGCGGCAAAAACATTCAGTACTTC. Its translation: CSAYGTGGKNIQYF.

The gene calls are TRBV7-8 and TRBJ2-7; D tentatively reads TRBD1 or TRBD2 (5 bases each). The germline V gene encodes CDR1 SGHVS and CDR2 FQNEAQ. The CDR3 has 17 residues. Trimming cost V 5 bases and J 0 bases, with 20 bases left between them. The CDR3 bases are TGTGCCAGCAGCCCACAAAATGTGGGGGTTAGCTCCTACGAGCAGTACTTC. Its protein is CASSPQNVGVSSYEQYF.

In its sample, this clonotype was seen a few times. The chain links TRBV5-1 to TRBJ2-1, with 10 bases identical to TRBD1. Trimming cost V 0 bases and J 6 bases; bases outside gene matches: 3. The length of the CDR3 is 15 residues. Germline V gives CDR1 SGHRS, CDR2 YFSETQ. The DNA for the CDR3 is TGCGCCAGCAGCTTGGAGGGACAGGGGATCAATGAGCAGTTCTTC. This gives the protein CASSLEGQGINEQFF.

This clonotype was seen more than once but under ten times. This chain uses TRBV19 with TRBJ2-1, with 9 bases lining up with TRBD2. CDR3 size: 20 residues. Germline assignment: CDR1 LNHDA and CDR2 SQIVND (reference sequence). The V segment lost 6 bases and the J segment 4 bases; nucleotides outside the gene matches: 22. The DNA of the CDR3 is TGTGCCAGTAGGACAGGGTACTCCTCCGGCGGGAGGGGGTTTTACAATGAGCAGTTCTTC. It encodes CASRTGYSSGGRGFYNEQFF. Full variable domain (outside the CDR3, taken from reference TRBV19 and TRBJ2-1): DGGITQSPKYLFRKEGQNVTLSCEQNLNHDAMYWYRQDPGQGLRLIYYSQIVNDFQKGDIAEGYSVSREKKESFPLTVTSAQKNPTAFYLCASRTGYSSGGRGFYNEQFFGPGTRLTVL.

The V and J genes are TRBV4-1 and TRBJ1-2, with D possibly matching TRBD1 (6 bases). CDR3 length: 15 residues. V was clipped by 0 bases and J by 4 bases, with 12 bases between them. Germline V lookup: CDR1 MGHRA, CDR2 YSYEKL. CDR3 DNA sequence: TGCGCCAGCAGCCAAGAGAGACAGGCCGCCTATGGCTACACCTTC. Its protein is CASSQERQAAYGYTF.

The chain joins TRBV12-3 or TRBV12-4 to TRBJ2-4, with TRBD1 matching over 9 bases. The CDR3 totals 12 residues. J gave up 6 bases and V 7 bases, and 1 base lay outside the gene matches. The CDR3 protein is CASTGQGNIQYF. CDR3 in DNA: TGTGCCAGCACGGGACAGGGAAACATTCAGTACTTC.

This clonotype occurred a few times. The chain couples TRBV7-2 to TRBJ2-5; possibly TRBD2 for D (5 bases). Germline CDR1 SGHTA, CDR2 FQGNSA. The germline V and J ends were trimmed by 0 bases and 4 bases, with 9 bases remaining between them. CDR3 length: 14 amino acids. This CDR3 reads CASSLAPGRETQYF. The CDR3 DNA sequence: TGTGCCAGCAGCTTAGCCCCGGGAAGAGAGACCCAGTACTTC.

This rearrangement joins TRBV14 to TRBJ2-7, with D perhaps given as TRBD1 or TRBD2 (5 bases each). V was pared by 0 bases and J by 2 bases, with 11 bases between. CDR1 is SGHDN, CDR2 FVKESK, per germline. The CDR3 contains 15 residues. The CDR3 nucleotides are TGTGCCAGCAGCCAAGATTTTCCGGGACCCTACGAGCAGTACTTC. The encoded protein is CASSQDFPGPYEQYF. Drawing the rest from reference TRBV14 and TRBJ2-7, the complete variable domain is EAGVTQFPSHSVIEKGQTVTLRCDPISGHDNLYWYRRVMGKEIKFLLHFVKESKQDESGMPNNRFLAERTGGTYSTLKVQPAELEDSGVYFCASSQDFPGPYEQYFGPGTRLTVT.

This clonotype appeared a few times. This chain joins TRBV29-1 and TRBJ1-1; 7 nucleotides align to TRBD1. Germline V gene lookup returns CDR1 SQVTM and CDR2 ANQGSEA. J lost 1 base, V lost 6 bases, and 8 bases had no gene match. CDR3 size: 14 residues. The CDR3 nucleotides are TGCAGCGTGCTATTGGACAGGAAGAACACTGAAGCTTTCTTT. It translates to CSVLLDRKNTEAFF.

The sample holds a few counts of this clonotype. The chain's CDR3 is CASSPQGLGYEQYF. The CDR3 DNA reads TGTGCCAGCTCACCACAGGGGCTCGGCTACGAGCAGTACTTC. The rearrangement joins TRBV18 to TRBJ2-7, with a weak D call TRBD1 (5 bases). CDR3 size: 14 residues. The V gene lost 1 base and the J gene lost 3 bases, with 10 bases spanning the gap. Germline CDR1 KGHSH, CDR2 LQKENI.

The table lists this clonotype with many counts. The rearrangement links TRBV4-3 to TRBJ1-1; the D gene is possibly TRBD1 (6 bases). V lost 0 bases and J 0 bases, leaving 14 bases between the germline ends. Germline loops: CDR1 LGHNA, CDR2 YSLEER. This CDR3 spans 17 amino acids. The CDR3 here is CASSQEITGNLNTEAFF. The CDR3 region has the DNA TGCGCCAGCAGCCAAGAAATTACAGGGAACCTGAACACTGAAGCTTTCTTT.

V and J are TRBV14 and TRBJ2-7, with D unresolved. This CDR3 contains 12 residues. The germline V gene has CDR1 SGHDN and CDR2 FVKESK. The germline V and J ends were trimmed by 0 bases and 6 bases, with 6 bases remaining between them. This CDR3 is CASSQETVEQYF. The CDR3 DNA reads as TGTGCCAGCAGCCAAGAAACTGTCGAGCAGTACTTC.

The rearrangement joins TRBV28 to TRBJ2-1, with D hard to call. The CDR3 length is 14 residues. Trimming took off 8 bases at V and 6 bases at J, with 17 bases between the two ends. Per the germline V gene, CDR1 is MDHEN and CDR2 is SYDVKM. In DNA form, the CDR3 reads TGTGCCAGCTTAACTCGATCTAATATCAATGAGCAGTTCTTC. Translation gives CASLTRSNINEQFF.